Sequencing of this T cell receptor beta chain was carried out in a study of identical twins. The study's findings and limits: Beta out-of-frame twin sharing showed a weaker excess.

CDR1 MNHNS and CDR2 SASEGT come from the germline V gene. The CDR3 sequence is 13 residues long. As regards this clonotype: The antigen remains unidentified.

TCRdb re-called the 5' RACE reads with MiXCR, one entry per CDR3 protein. In the table there are more than 1.5 million distinct CDR3 sequences, under 35% of which are singletons. Sequencing used cord blood. The receptor was derived from a newborn girl in good health. V gene TRBV6-1 combines with J gene TRBJ2-1; D not resolved. The J call may be wrong; the DNA end is better matched by TRBJ2-7. CDR3 loop: CASSDYSYNEQYF. For the CDR3, the DNA is TGTGCCAGCAGTGACTACTCCTACAATGAGCAGTACTTC.